The rows below give T cell receptor beta chains drawn from one sample of a study of cytomegalovirus exposure and HLA in healthy donors. Here immunoSEQ multiplex PCR was the method, and the copy in TCRdb shows in-frame clones only, minus some. The sample yields 100,000 to 120,000 clones, over 60% seen once. The sequenced sample consisted of PBMCs. These TCRs come from a woman aged 55-75 years in good health and CMV-seropositive. Each CDR3 is given with its conserved first and last residue. Each record gives: D gene, J gene, clone size, V gene, CDR3 DNA, CDR3 protein. D genes are given only for firm matches. Clone size is given for some rows only: seen once, a few or many times, or a class if the clone is expanded.

>-|TRBJ1-1|-|TRBV5-4
TGTGCCAGCAGCTTGCAGGTGTGGCAGAACGGGAGGGACACTGAAGCTTTCTTT
CASSLQVWQNGRDTEAFF
>-|TRBJ1-1|-|TRBV27
TGTGCCAGCAGTATAGGGAGACTCGCTGAAGCTTTCTTT
CASSIGRLAEAFF
>-|TRBJ2-7|few|TRBV6-6
TGTGCCAGCGGGTCCGGGAACTTTGACGAGCAGTACTTC
CASGSGNFDEQYF
>-|TRBJ2-3|-|TRBV4-2
TGTGCCAGCAGCCAAGAGAATCCGCGGGCAAACACAGATACGCAGTATTTT
CASSQENPRANTDTQYF
>-|TRBJ2-1|once|TRBV2
TGTGCCAGCAGTGAAGGCGGATCGTCCTACAATGAGCAGTTCTTC
CASSEGGSSYNEQFF
>-|TRBJ1-4|-|TRBV15
TGTGCCACCAGCAACAGGGATGGAAATGAAAAACTGTTTTTT
CATSNRDGNEKLFF
>-|TRBJ1-6|-|TRBV5-1
TGCGCCAGCAGCTTGGATCAGGGTTTTGTTTCACCCCTCCACTTT
CASSLDQGFVSPLHF
>-|TRBJ1-1|-|TRBV6-5
TGTGCCAGCAGACCCGAGCTGAACACTGAAGCTTTCTTT
CASRPELNTEAFF
>-|TRBJ1-2|-|TRBV6-5
TGTGCCAGCAGCCAAGCAGGGCACTATGGCTACACCTTC
CASSQAGHYGYTF
>TRBD2|TRBJ2-3|-|TRBV6-4
TGTGCCAGCAGACGACTAGCCGGAACAGATACGCAGTATTTT
CASRRLAGTDTQYF
>-|TRBJ2-1|-|TRBV5-4
TGTGCCAGCAGCTCCGGGGGCAATGAGCAGTTCTTC
CASSSGGNEQFF
>TRBD1|TRBJ2-5|-|TRBV27
TGTGCCAGCAGTCTAGGGACAGGGGGCGCTTATGAGACCCAGTACTTC
CASSLGTGGAYETQYF
>TRBD2|TRBJ2-1|-|TRBV12-5
TGTGCTAGTAAAGGGATACTAGCGGGAGGAGTTCTGAGCTCCTACAATGAGCAGTTCTTC
CASKGILAGGVLSSYNEQFF
>-|TRBJ1-5|-|TRBV2
TGTGCCAGCAGTGACTCGGGTAGTTCTCAGCCCCAGCATTTT
CASSDSGSSQPQHF
>-|TRBJ1-3|-|TRBV4-1
TGCGCCAGCAGCCAAGTATCCGGAGATTTAAGCTCTGGAAACACCATATATTTT
CASSQVSGDLSSGNTIYF
>TRBD1|TRBJ2-7|-|TRBV7-9
TGTGCCAGCAGCTTGACGGGGACAGGAGACGAGCAGTACTTC
CASSLTGTGDEQYF
>-|TRBJ2-7|-|TRBV28
TGTGCCAGCAGTCCTCGGACAGAAGTACAAAGGGAGCAGTACTTC
CASSPRTEVQREQYF
>TRBD2|TRBJ2-1|-|TRBV6-4
TGTGCCAGCAGCCAAGGACTAGCGGGCACCCGGGAGCAGTTCTTC
CASSQGLAGTREQFF
>-|TRBJ2-3|-|TRBV18
TGTGCCAGCTCACCACGGTCTTTGGCGGGCCAAAGCACAGATACGCAGTATTTT
CASSPRSLAGQSTDTQYF
>TRBD2|TRBJ2-7|-|TRBV7-9
TGTGCCAGCAGCCCGGGACTAGCGGGAGCGAACCGTTACGAGCAGTACTTC
CASSPGLAGANRYEQYF
>TRBD1|TRBJ2-7|-|TRBV19
TGTGCCACCCTAGACAGGGGAGACTACGAGCAGTACTTC
CATLDRGDYEQYF
>-|TRBJ2-2|-|TRBV11-3
TGTGCCAGCAGCTCTAGACAGGACACCGGGGAGCTGTTTTTT
CASSSRQDTGELFF
>-|TRBJ1-4|few|TRBV19
TGTGCCAGTAGTACCGGGAGGGGGGGAAAACTGTTTTTT
CASSTGRGGKLFF
>-|TRBJ2-7|-|TRBV7-9
TGTTCCAGCAGTAGAGAGAGTCCATACGAGCAGTACTTC
CSSSRESPYEQYF
>-|TRBJ2-7|-|TRBV9
TGTGCCAGCAGCTCCGCCCCGGGAGTCAGATACGAGCAGTACTTC
CASSSAPGVRYEQYF
>TRBD1|TRBJ1-1|-|TRBV2
TGTGCCAGCAGCCCCAGGACAGGGGACACTGAAGCTTTCTTT
CASSPRTGDTEAFF
>-|TRBJ1-2|-|TRBV9
TGTGCCAGCAGCCCGGGGGACGGGTATGGCTACACCTTC
CASSPGDGYGYTF
>TRBD1|TRBJ1-2|-|TRBV19
TGTGCCACCATGACAGGGGCGGTAGCTAACTATGGCTACACCTTC
CATMTGAVANYGYTF
>TRBD2|TRBJ2-1|few|TRBV6-1
TGTGCCAGCATTACTAGCGGGGGCTACAATGAGCAGTTCTTC
CASITSGGYNEQFF
>-|TRBJ2-3|-|TRBV2
TGTGCCAGCAGTCCCGTGCAGGGGACAGATACGCAGTATTTT
CASSPVQGTDTQYF
>TRBD1|TRBJ1-3|-|TRBV6-5
TGTGCCAGCAGTTCTCAGGGGGCTCGCTCTGGAAACACCATATATTTT
CASSSQGARSGNTIYF